Each of the 29 T cell receptor beta chains below was sequenced from the same sample in a study of cytomegalovirus exposure and HLA in healthy donors. Only in-frame clones appear in the TCRdb table, and some are missing; sequencing was by immunoSEQ multiplex PCR. Of roughly 150,000 clones in the sample, approximately 96% are singletons; the top ten hold more than 0.7%. The sequencing input was PBMCs. These receptor sequences come from a woman aged 18-29 years in good health and CMV-seronegative.

The V call is TRBV2, the J call TRBJ2-1; 8 nucleotides line up with TRBD1. With 6 bases clipped from V and 2 bases from J, the junction kept 3 bases outside the gene matches. The CDR3 extends over 14 amino acids. Germline-derived CDR1 and CDR2 are SNHLY and FYNNEI. CDR3 bases: TGTGCCAGCAGCGGGACAGGAACCTACAATGAGCAGTTCTTC. Translation: CASSGTGTYNEQFF.

The chain couples TRBV27 to TRBJ1-2; possibly TRBD1 for D (5 bases). V was shortened by 1 base and J by 4 bases, with 19 bases between the two germline ends. Looked up from germline, CDR1 is MNHEY and CDR2 is SMNVEV (reference sequence). The CDR3 has 17 residues. CDR3 in amino acids: CASSLFYPQGLTYGYTF. In nucleotides, the CDR3 is TGTGCCAGCAGTTTATTTTACCCCCAGGGATTAACCTATGGCTACACCTTC.

J is TRBJ2-7 and V is TRBV7-2; the match to TRBD1 covers 9 bases. The CDR3 consists of 15 residues. In germline, CDR1 is SGHTA, CDR2 FQGNSA. J gave up 5 bases and V 6 bases, and 11 bases lay outside the gene matches. The CDR3 loop reads CASRPPGQGDDEQYF. As DNA, the CDR3 is TGTGCCAGCAGACCCCCGGGACAGGGCGACGACGAGCAGTACTTC.

The sample holds one count of this clone. The J gene is TRBJ2-1, the V gene TRBV9; 8 nucleotides align to TRBD1. The V and J ends lost 3 bases and 9 bases, in that order; junction bases with no gene match: 8. The germline gives CDR1 SGDLS, CDR2 YYNGEE. The CDR3 totals 14 residues. CDR3 protein: CASSARQGQGEQFF. CDR3 nucleotides: TGTGCCAGCAGCGCCAGACAGGGGCAGGGTGAGCAGTTCTTC. Full variable domain (outside the CDR3, taken from reference TRBV9 and TRBJ2-1): DSGVTQTPKHLITATGQRVTLRCSPRSGDLSVYWYQQSLDQGLQFLIQYYNGEERAKGNILERFSAQQFPDLHSELNLSSLELGDSALYFCASSARQGQGEQFFGPGTRLTVL.

This sequence joins TRBV7-3 and TRBJ1-5; D unresolved. With 5 bases removed from V and 7 bases from J, the gap between germline ends came to 12 bases. The CDR3 length is 13 residues. Germline CDR1 is SGHTA and CDR2 is FQGTGA. CDR3 nucleotides: TGTGCCAGCAGCCTCACAGACGGACAGCCCCAGCATTTT. This gives the protein CASSLTDGQPQHF.

The J gene is TRBJ1-5, the V gene TRBV6-5; D possibly corresponds to TRBD1 (5 bases). CDR3 length: 15 amino acids. From germline, CDR1 is MNHEY and CDR2 SVGAGI. V was clipped by 0 bases and J by 6 bases, with 12 bases between them. The CDR3 spells CASSYSGGAPQPQHF. CDR3 coding DNA: TGTGCCAGCAGTTACTCTGGAGGGGCACCTCAGCCCCAGCATTTT.

The V and J genes are TRBV28 and TRBJ1-1; D is unclear. Germline values: CDR1 MDHEN, CDR2 SYDVKM. The CDR3 consists of 15 residues. V gave up 5 bases and J gave up 0 bases, with 13 bases separating them. The CDR3 here is CASSKRSPMNTEAFF. The CDR3 region has the DNA TGTGCCAGCAGTAAGAGGTCCCCAATGAACACTGAAGCTTTCTTT.

J is TRBJ1-2 and V is TRBV5-4; 9 bases line up with TRBD1. The trim removed 3 bases at V and 9 bases at J, leaving 12 bases unmatched. CDR3 size: 15 residues. Germline V gene data show CDR1 as SGHNT and CDR2 as YYREEE (reference sequence). This CDR3 reads CASSSPGQGSGRYTF. CDR3 nucleotides: TGTGCCAGCAGCTCACCGGGACAGGGTAGCGGACGCTACACCTTC. Based on the CDR3 plus reference TRBV5-4 and TRBJ1-2, the full variable domain is ETGVTQSPTHLIKTRGQQVTLRCSSQSGHNTVSWYQQALGQGPQFIFQYYREEENGRGNFPPRFSGLQFPNYSSELNVNALELDDSALYLCASSSPGQGSGRYTFGSGTRLTVV.

This clone appeared a single time. J is TRBJ1-1 and V is TRBV11-2; the D gene is possibly TRBD1 (5 bases). V lost 3 bases, J lost 1 base, and 9 bases lay in between. The CDR3 loop spans 14 amino acids. Per germline, CDR1 SGHAT and CDR2 FQNNGV. CDR3 coding DNA: TGTGCCAGCAGCTTTGCAGGGCGGAACACTGAAGCTTTCTTT. Amino acid sequence: CASSFAGRNTEAFF.

The CDR3 is CASSGGPGNTIYF. CDR3 coding DNA: TGTGCCAGCTCGGGAGGGCCCGGAAACACCATATATTTT. This sequence joins TRBV7-3 and TRBJ1-3; no clear D. The CDR3 runs 13 residues. The V end was cut by 8 bases, the J end by 4 bases, with 12 bases between. CDR1 is SGHTA, CDR2 FQGTGA, per germline.

The chain joins TRBV28 to TRBJ2-7; TRBD1 is a possible D gene (5 bases). Trimming left V 10 bases short and J 2 bases short, with 15 bases between. The length of the CDR3 is 13 residues. Germline values: CDR1 MDHEN, CDR2 SYDVKM. CDR3: CATSRRQTYEQYF. The CDR3 DNA follows: TGTGCCACCTCCCGGCGACAGACCTACGAGCAGTACTTC.

The chain joins TRBV27 to TRBJ2-7; 7 bases map to TRBD1. In germline, CDR1 is MNHEY, CDR2 SMNVEV (reference sequence). The V segment lost 8 bases and the J segment 2 bases; nucleotides outside the gene matches: 9. There are 14 residues in the CDR3. This CDR3 is CASCRDSKAYEQYF. In DNA, the CDR3 is TGTGCCAGCTGTCGGGACAGCAAAGCCTACGAGCAGTACTTC.

V usage is TRBV5-1 and J usage is TRBJ1-1; possibly TRBD1 for D (5 bases). V was shortened by 4 bases and J by 4 bases, with 17 bases between the two germline ends. This CDR3 has 15 residues. Germline CDR1 and CDR2: SGHRS and YFSETQ. The CDR3 loop is CASSAGAHGGTEAFF. As DNA, the CDR3 is TGCGCCAGCAGCGCTGGCGCGCACGGGGGCACTGAAGCTTTCTTT.

V usage is TRBV7-6 and J usage is TRBJ2-2; 9 bases are shared with TRBD1. The J segment lost 6 bases and the V segment lost 6 bases, leaving 8 bases of the junction unmatched. The V gene's germline CDR1 is SGHVS and CDR2 FNYEAQ. The CDR3 length is 15 residues. Here the CDR3 DNA reads TGTGCCAGCAGTCCTACAGGGGGCATAGCCGGGGAGCTGTTTTTT. Translated: CASSPTGGIAGELFF. Based on the CDR3 plus reference TRBV7-6 and TRBJ2-2, the full variable domain is GAGVSQSPRYKVTKRGQDVALRCDPISGHVSLYWYRQALGQGPEFLTYFNYEAQQDKSGLPNDRFSAERPEGSISTLTIQRTEQRDSAMYRCASSPTGGIAGELFFGEGSRLTVL.

CDR3 protein: CASSTDRMAGKLFF. DNA for the CDR3: TGCGCCAGCAGCACGGACAGAATGGCGGGAAAACTGTTTTTT. This rearrangement joins TRBV5-1 to TRBJ1-4, with D possibly matching TRBD1 (6 bases). The CDR3 totals 14 residues. V shed 4 bases and J shed 10 bases, with 17 bases lying between them. Germline loops: CDR1 SGHRS, CDR2 YFSETQ.

The chain links TRBV19 to TRBJ1-5; D is unresolved. CDR1 LNHDA and CDR2 SQIVND come from the germline V gene (reference sequence). The length of the CDR3 is 14 residues. V shed 4 bases and J shed 5 bases, with 12 bases lying between them. This CDR3 is CASSRQTLDQPQHF. CDR3 in DNA: TGTGCCAGTAGTAGGCAGACTCTTGATCAGCCCCAGCATTTT.

The genes are TRBV10-3 and TRBJ2-1; 10 positions agree with TRBD2. The CDR3 spans 16 residues. The germline gives CDR1 ENHRY, CDR2 SYGVKD. The V segment lost 10 bases and the J segment 9 bases; nucleotides outside the gene matches: 18. The CDR3 region is CATAPQRGGHEVEQFF. Written as DNA, the CDR3 is TGTGCCACTGCCCCCCAGCGGGGGGGCCACGAGGTTGAGCAGTTCTTC.

V usage is TRBV7-9 and J usage is TRBJ2-3, with a possible D match to TRBD2 (5 bases). V shed 5 bases and J shed 1 base, with 16 bases lying between them. The CDR3 extends over 16 amino acids. Per the germline V gene, CDR1 is SEHNR and CDR2 is FQNEAQ (reference sequence). CDR3 bases: TGTGCCAGCAGCGCGGGCAATAAAGGCGGCACAGATACGCAGTATTTT. It specifies CASSAGNKGGTDTQYF.

The chain joins TRBV15 to TRBJ2-7; D not resolved. Trimming took off 2 bases at V and 2 bases at J, with 7 bases between the two ends. Germline V lookup: CDR1 LNHNV, CDR2 YYDKDF (reference sequence). The CDR3 runs to 13 residues. This CDR3 is CATSRPDTYEQYF. The CDR3 DNA reads as TGTGCCACCAGCAGACCTGACACCTACGAGCAGTACTTC. The full variable domain, with the rest looked up from reference TRBV15 and TRBJ2-7, is DAMVIQNPRYQVTQFGKPVTLSCSQTLNHNVMYWYQQKSSQAPKLLFHYYDKDFNNEADTPDNFQSRRPNTSFCFLDIRSPGLGDTAMYLCATSRPDTYEQYFGPGTRLTVT.

J is TRBJ2-1 and V is TRBV2, with 7 bases matching TRBD2. The CDR3 runs to 14 residues. Germline CDR1 is SNHLY and CDR2 is FYNNEI. Trimming cost V 5 bases and J 8 bases; bases outside gene matches: 9. The CDR3 bases are TGTGCCAGCAGTTGGACTAGTTCCCAGGATGAGCAGTTCTTC. Residues: CASSWTSSQDEQFF.

This clone was counted only a few times. V usage is TRBV6-5 and J usage is TRBJ2-2, with D unresolved. Trimming pared 6 bases from V and 4 bases from J, leaving 9 bases between. CDR1 MNHEY and CDR2 SVGAGI come from the germline V gene. The CDR3 is 13 residues long. CDR3 loop: CASSNSVTGELFF. The CDR3 DNA is TGTGCCAGCAGCAACTCGGTCACCGGGGAGCTGTTTTTT.

The chain has TRBV19 and TRBJ2-3, with 8 bases lining up with TRBD1. Germline V gene lookup returns CDR1 LNHDA and CDR2 SQIVND (reference sequence). V lost 6 bases to trimming and J lost 4 bases; unmatched junction nucleotides: 9. This CDR3 is 15 amino acids long. CDR3 region: CASSLRDRSADTQYF. In DNA form, the CDR3 reads TGTGCCAGTAGCCTCCGGGACAGGTCCGCAGATACGCAGTATTTT.

The chain has TRBV6-5 and TRBJ2-7; 7 bases are shared with TRBD2. The V segment lost 0 bases and the J segment 1 base; nucleotides outside the gene matches: 6. The CDR3 runs to 16 residues. Germline CDR1 and CDR2: MNHEY and SVGAGI. The CDR3 is CASSYSGGTVSYEQYF. The CDR3 coding sequence is TGTGCCAGCAGTTACTCGGGGGGGACGGTTTCCTACGAGCAGTACTTC.

The V call is TRBV5-1, the J call TRBJ2-7, with 9 bases fitting TRBD1. CDR3 length equals 16 residues. J gave up 0 bases and V 4 bases, and 8 bases lay outside the gene matches. Germline V lookup: CDR1 SGHRS, CDR2 YFSETQ. The CDR3: CASSRGQGRSSYEQYF. Here the CDR3 DNA reads TGCGCCAGCAGCCGGGGACAGGGACGAAGCTCCTACGAGCAGTACTTC.

V gene TRBV7-2 combines with J gene TRBJ2-7; 9 bases fit TRBD1. Germline CDR1 SGHTA, CDR2 FQGNSA. This CDR3 region has 15 residues. The junction had 5 bases not matched to a gene; V was cut back by 5 bases and J by 0 bases. The CDR3 is CASSTQQGASYEQYF. Written as DNA, the CDR3 is TGTGCCAGCAGCACTCAACAGGGGGCCTCCTACGAGCAGTACTTC. The complete variable domain, with remaining parts taken from reference TRBV7-2 and TRBJ2-7, reads GAGVSQSPSNKVTEKGKDVELRCDPISGHTALYWYRQSLGQGLEFLIYFQGNSAPDKSGLPSDRFSAERTGGSVSTLTIQRTQQEDSAVYLCASSTQQGASYEQYFGPGTRLTVT.

This clone was detected only once. The chain joins TRBV10-2 to TRBJ1-4; D may be TRBD1 (5 bases). Germline V lookup: CDR1 WSHSY, CDR2 SAAADI. There are 12 residues in the CDR3. The V end was cut by 0 bases, the J end by 17 bases, with 13 bases between. Written as DNA, the CDR3 is TGCGCCAGCAGTGAGTCGTCGGCAGGGATTTTTTTT. It codes for CASSESSAGIFF.

The V call is TRBV7-2, the J call TRBJ2-1; 7 bases map to TRBD2. With 5 bases clipped from V and 10 bases from J, the junction kept 8 bases outside the gene matches. The CDR3 is made up of 13 amino acids. The germline gives CDR1 SGHTA, CDR2 FQGNSA. The CDR3 DNA follows: TGTGCCAGCAGCGAACTAGCGCCGCCGGAGCAGTTCTTC. The encoded protein is CASSELAPPEQFF.

This chain joins TRBV30 and TRBJ2-7; perhaps TRBD2 as D (5 bases). V was clipped by 0 bases and J by 6 bases, with 15 bases between them. The length of the CDR3 is 14 residues. The germline V gene encodes CDR1 GTSNPN and CDR2 SVGIG (reference sequence). The CDR3 here is CAWSVSLALGEQYF. CDR3 DNA: TGTGCCTGGAGTGTAAGTTTAGCGCTTGGCGAGCAGTACTTC.

The chain is built from TRBV13 and TRBJ2-3; D ambiguous. V lost 9 bases to trimming and J lost 6 bases, with 10 bases between them. CDR1 and CDR2 from the germline V gene are PRHDT and FYEKMQ (reference sequence). The CDR3 consists of 11 residues. The DNA for the CDR3 is TGTGCCAGTTCCTCTCGGGATACGCAGTATTTT. The encoded protein is CASSSRDTQYF.